This T cell receptor (beta chain) emerged from a study of cytomegalovirus exposure and HLA in healthy donors. Regarding the study as a whole: Later analysis showed TCR association rates varying by HLA locus, highest for DRB1 and lowest for HLA-C. What was likely a sequencing artifact was a cluster of highly shared sequence variants. Roughly even sequencing depth across donors was the assumption behind the presence/absence analyses.

This clone has only a few counts. Its antigen is currently unknown. The CDR3 is 15 residues long. V lost 2 bases to trimming and J lost 2 bases; unmatched junction nucleotides: 4. Germline V gene data show CDR1 as SGHAT and CDR2 as FQNNGV. The PCR had 60 Vbeta and 13 Jbeta primers. The method was immunoSEQ multiplex PCR; TCRdb's version includes in-frame clones alone and lacks a portion of them. The table includes around 150,000 clones, 80% to 85% detected once. The TCR originated in a human donor in good health. The specimen sequenced was PBMCs. The chain has TRBV11-2 and TRBJ2-3, with 7 bases identical to TRBD1. CDR3: CASSLRGGYTDTQYF. The CDR3, as DNA: TGTGCCAGCAGCTTAAGAGGGGGCTACACAGATACGCAGTATTTT.